This record looks at one T cell receptor beta chain sequence and its context. Its recognized antigen is unknown. The CDR3 has 12 amino acids, counting the end cysteine and phenylalanine. CDR3 DNA only is kept here, 36 bases in frame from base 1. V drops 5 bases and J drops 2 bases, leaving 6 bases in between. The germline V gene yields MNHNS for CDR1 and SASEGT for CDR2. This sample is part of a study of cytomegalovirus exposure and HLA in healthy donors (dated by TCRdb to the late 2010s). Context from the whole study: According to an earlier analysis of several hundred of the donors, 150 million to 200 million T cells yielded roughly 110 million unique TCR beta sequences and about 300 Gb of sequence data. The T cell repertoires of several hundred subjects were profiled by immunosequencing and related to cytomegalovirus serostatus. High-throughput TCR immunosequencing, statistical association of individual TCRs with disease status, and machine learning were combined to predict cytomegalovirus infection status. Alongside the repertoire data, information on donor age, sex, ethnicity and CMV serostatus was compiled. To study patterns of TCR occurrence, a later analysis re-analyzed previously published TCR beta repertoires from around 700 donors and added high-resolution HLA genotyping. Rather than drawing on any new phenotypic data, the later analysis identified candidate immune exposures from TCR beta sequences and the way those sequences occurred across donors. Of the roughly 390 genotyped donors, around 81% fell in the genetic ancestry cluster associated with self-reported Caucasian donors. Across some 400 genotyped donors of the cohort, an average of about 240,000 unique TCR beta nucleotide sequences per donor were sequenced, and 15% to 20% of those sequences were non-productive. A later genetic analysis took genome-wide SNP genotypes for about 55% of the 666 donors and used that subset as a discovery cohort. Along with the approximately 700-subject first cohort, a separate validation cohort of more than 90 different subjects was used. Every repertoire in the discovery cohort had been generated on one and the same sequencing platform. The aim of the study was to test whether cataloging public T cell receptors could identify signatures of past pathogen exposure. Roughly five DR-DQ haplotypes were treated as single units for association and clustering because of strong linkage in the cohort. Class I and class II HLA loci were covered by the typing at four-digit resolution. To decide whether each TCR beta V gene segment behaved as functional or pseudogenic, an earlier analysis of some 580 of the donors relied on high-throughput TCR beta sequencing. The number of donors typed differed by locus, with about 629-630 for A, B, C, DRB1 and DQB1, around 520 for DQA1, over 600 for DPA1, and approximately 470 for DPB1. Roughly 300 gigabases of sequencing data and approximately 92 million unique TCR sequences made up an early release that covered about 640 HLA-typed donors.

The cohort was made up of 666 healthy bone marrow donors. All cohort members were sampled while nominally healthy, although unrecorded immune exposures were likely present. The donor tested CMV seropositive and was one of the 289 seropositive cohort members. Every donor gave a peripheral blood sample, and the peripheral blood mononuclear cells from that sample were used for TCR beta sequencing. The Qiagen DNeasy Blood Extraction Kit was used to extract genomic DNA from the blood cell samples. Beyond this particular receptor, the publication reports: Most CMV-associated TCR beta chains appeared to be HLA-restricted in a later analysis, and the HLA associations seemed to be driven largely by CMV exposure. Cytomegalovirus status was reported to be diagnosed by the classifier with high specificity and sensitivity in both the original and validation cohorts. A cluster of highly shared sequence variants was judged likely to be a technical artifact of the sequencing pipeline. According to a later analysis, parvovirus B19, influenza, CMV and Epstein-Barr virus appeared linked to several top co-occurrence clusters. A further reported finding was that TCR beta sequences accurately predicted the HLA-A and HLA-B alleles for most subjects in the first cohort. Strong co-occurrence of HLA alleles, especially DR and DQ, made assigning TCR associations to individual alleles difficult. In vitro tests confirmed that a few of the cytomegalovirus-associated TCR beta chains recognize cytomegalovirus antigens. Presence/absence analyses assumed roughly uniform sequencing depth across donors, an assumption that may not hold. Across donors, most TCR sequences were observed very rarely, whereas some public TCRs were present in many individuals. Because counts were too low, about 15 rarely observed V segments, including chromosome 9 orphons, were left out of the earlier analysis of about 500 of the donors. According to the authors, the approach could potentially be generalized to other disease states and immunological phenotypes. An association between a missense DCLRE1C variant and V-gene and J-gene trimming of TCR beta chains was found in a later genetic analysis and replicated in an independent cohort. Correlated functional status among segregating V segments might be attributable to linkage disequilibrium, but an unknown experimental factor could not be ruled out. The 87-base-pair reads could not distinguish some IMGT-functional V segments, including TRBV6-2 and TRBV6-3, so those segments were excluded. At a false discovery rate of 0.05, a later analysis linked 16,951 TCR beta sequences to specific HLA alleles. The study gave a list of 150 to 200 TCR beta chains associated with cytomegalovirus. In a later analysis, TCR association rates were found to vary across HLA loci, with the most associated TCRs seen for DRB1 alleles and the fewest for HLA-C alleles. Broadly in line with IMGT annotations, most TCR beta V segments showed up in productive rearrangements about 87% or about 30% of the time in an earlier analysis of 587 of the donors. CMV serostatus was the only immune exposure information available for the cohort. Only TCR beta chains were sequenced in this cohort, and the absence of alpha or paired-chain data limited detectable features. A later analysis found that HLA-associated TCR beta chains were more clonally expanded and had lower generation probabilities than equally common non-associated chains. Because some donors lacked HLA typing at each locus, the association tests relied only on the typed subset. A later genetic analysis reported fewer N-insertions in productive TCRs among donors in an Asian-associated ancestry cluster than the roughly 700-donor mean.

Receptor libraries were prepared by the immunoSEQ multiplex PCR assay. For the multiplex PCR, a mixture combining 60 forward primers for TCR Vbeta segments and 13 reverse primers for TCR Jbeta segments was used. A multiplex PCR assay on genomic DNA amplified the CDR3 region of rearranged TCR beta genes. On the Illumina HiSeq System, the amplified TCR beta libraries were sequenced as 87-base-pair reads. The original pipeline was this. A later analysis counted about 80 million unique TCR beta chains across the 550 to 800 repertoires, and 9 million to 14 million of these chains were shared by at least two donors. Raw reads were error-corrected and collapsed into unique sequences by a nearest-neighbor algorithm in which closely related sequences were merged to remove PCR and sequencing errors. V, D and J gene segments were assigned by aligning CDR3 sequences to IMGT reference sequences. For a sequence to be retained, a match of at least six nucleotides was required to both a V gene segment and a J gene segment. A rearrangement was called productive if the CDR3 had no stop codons and remained in frame with V and J, and every other rearrangement was called non-productive. CDR3 was defined by IMGT convention, running from the second conserved V-encoded cysteine to the conserved J-encoded phenylalanine. Sequences without an unambiguous match to a single V gene segment were excluded from the earlier analysis of a few hundred of the donors. An earlier analysis of fewer than 750 of the donors classified V segments as functional when productive rearrangements were above 56.7% and as segregating when the standard deviation between donors was above 5%. A statistical classification framework was built for diagnosing cytomegalovirus status from the catalog of TCR beta chain sequences. In a later analysis, V and J genes were assigned by comparing TCR nucleotide sequences against IMGT/GENE-DB human TR gene sequences. In a later analysis, CDR3 sequences and most-parsimonious VDJ recombination scenarios were assigned using the TCRdist pipeline. A later analysis defined each TCR beta chain by its CDR3 amino acid sequence plus V-gene family, and excluded reads lacking a unique V-gene family. A later analysis removed 500 to 600 highly shared, low-generation-probability nucleotide sequences to deal with suspected cross-contamination and a sequencing artifact. In a later analysis, a clonal expansion index for each public chain was calculated from normalized within-repertoire ranks of inferred template counts. Generation probabilities in a later analysis came from a VDJ recombination model fitted to out-of-frame rearrangements, and those results were checked against IGoR. In a later analysis, TCR-TCR, TCR-HLA and TCR-CMV co-occurrence was scored with hypergeometric tests, and a repertoire-size bias correction was applied to TCR pairs. In a later analysis, false discovery rates were estimated by permuting HLA or CMV assignments 20 times. In a later analysis, co-occurring TCRs were grouped with DBSCAN, and TCRdist sequence similarity was added when clustering was performed within HLA-allele-positive subsets. Repertoires with fewer than 30,000 or more than 120,000 public chains were left out of co-occurrence clustering, as were five repertoires with anomalous nucleotide sharing. TCRdb took over this immuneACCESS table, retaining in-frame rearrangements with V and J assigned. Such tables are incomplete; in checked studies, under half of the missing clones stem from an unresolved V gene, and the remainder is unexplained. V, J and clone size reflect that table, while D and trimming were determined from the DNA. The table for this sample shows 200,000 to 250,000 clones. More than 0.75% of the sample belongs to the ten largest clones.

This sequence originates from a woman aged 25 to 39 in good health and CMV-seropositive. The chain joins TRBV6-1 to TRBJ2-5, with an unclear D gene assignment. The sample comprised PBMCs. The DNA sequence reads TGTGCCAGCAGTCACCTACAAGAGACCCAGTACTTC. Translated, this is CASSHLQETQYF.